This T cell receptor beta chain originates from a study of blood T cell repertoires in COVID-19 (dated by TCRdb to the early 2020s). Study-level background: Samples covering the acute and convalescent phases of COVID-19 were provided by collaborators in the United States, Italy and Spain. The prospective study material was composed of cDNA or gDNA derived from T cells, B-cell-depleted T cells, or PBMCs. Subjects who had been exposed to COVID-19, were actively infected with it, or had recovered from it provided the deeply sampled blood TCRbeta repertoires that made up the dataset. The repertoires were released in a freely available public database meant as a resource for research on the immune response to SARS-CoV-2. Samples came from the ongoing ImmuneRACE study (first 160 participants) plus 1,254 subjects from 6 global collaborators. Sample metadata almost always included a de-identified subject ID, COVID-19 status, age in years and sex. Where available, HLA class I and class II types were obtained from metadata supplied by the sample provider rather than from assay-based typing.

The CDR3 goes from the cysteine to the phenylalanine over 13 residues. Left in the record is the CDR3 DNA by itself, 39 bases read in frame from the first base. CDR1 and CDR2 are drawn from the germline V gene: KGHSH, LQKENI. V is shortened by 3 bases, J by 5 bases, and the region joining them spans 10 bases. TCRbeta CDR3 regions were amplified from genomic DNA by means of the immunoSEQ Assay, a bias-controlled multiplex PCR. Per the source publication's procedure: The number of nucleated cells in each sample was estimated by amplification of reference gene primers within the assay. To quantify the absolute abundance of each unique TCRbeta CDR3 rearrangement, sequence reads were collapsed and filtered. Productive Simpson clonality was computed per sample as the square root of Simpson's diversity index over productive rearrangements. TCRdb obtained this table from immuneACCESS and retained in-frame rearrangements with V and J assigned. These tables miss some clones; where compared with another copy, unresolved V genes account for less than half of the shortfall, and the remainder is unexplained. V, J and clone size derive from that table, while D and trimming were established from the DNA sequence. Across this sample there are over 200,000 clones, with about 90% seen only once. The ten largest clones represent approximately 2.6% of the sample.

Beyond this particular receptor, the publication reports: Clinical and demographic metadata were provided uncurated, with the amount varying by source and participant.

In Seattle, one collaborating source enrolled patients while the infection was active and tracked those patients longitudinally over the course of disease. The collaborating institutions used their own protocols to collect whole blood in K2EDTA tubes. Collaborator samples were shipped for TCRbeta analysis as frozen whole blood, isolated PBMCs, or DNA extracted from either sample type. Concerning this clone: Its target antigen remains unknown. No qualities accompany the bases; no much larger clone lies one base away.

The chain is assembled from TRBV18 and TRBJ2-5, with TRBD2 as a weak D call on 6 bases. The sequence derives from a man aged 25 to 45 with COVID-19, enrolled during active disease. The material sequenced was peripheral blood. The CDR3 reads CASSPGLSETQYF. The nucleotide sequence is TGTGCCAGCTCACCGGGACTTTCTGAGACCCAGTACTTC.